This TCR beta chain was retrieved from a study of CD8+ T cells in alopecia areata. Whole-study results and caveats: Scalp and blood samples kept many expanded lesional clones throughout tofacitinib.

Treatment given: oral pan-JAK inhibitor, 5-10 mg twice daily. Sampling of alopecia areata patients yielded lesional scalp punch biopsies as well as peripheral blood. CD4+ and CD8+ T cells were sorted from PBMCs stained for CD3, CD4 and CD8. Germline V gene data show CDR1 as MNHEY and CDR2 as SMNVEV (reference sequence). CDR3 length: 13 residues. V was clipped by 6 bases and J by 4 bases, with 12 bases between them. Only a few counts were recorded for this clone. Its antigen remains unknown. Isolated RNA was reverse transcribed into cDNA used as the sequencing template. TCRdb's table, derived via immunoSEQ multiplex PCR, lists solely in-frame clones and lacks some. In the table there are some 110,000 clones, about 61% of which are singletons.

The source of this sequence is a human donor with alopecia areata. Sequencing used CD8+ T cells sorted from blood, obtained at week 4, from a patient treated with tofacitinib. The chain is built from TRBV27 and TRBJ1-1; a weak D match, TRBD1 (5 bases). CDR3 nucleotide sequence: TGTGCCAGCAGCCCCACAGGTTTCACTGAAGCTTTCTTT. The encoded protein is CASSPTGFTEAFF.